This T cell receptor beta chain was obtained from a study of blood T cell repertoires in COVID-19. Study-wide context: Whether acute or convalescent, the COVID-19 samples came from the United States, Italy and Spain. T cells, B-cell-depleted T cells, or PBMCs provided the cDNA or gDNA that served as material.

This clone was seen a single time. Original processing methods: Reference gene primer amplification gave estimated nucleated cell counts. Assay used: immunoSEQ multiplex PCR; TCRdb lists only in-frame clones, some missing. The V and J calls and clone size are taken from that table; D and trimming were inferred from the DNA. This sample has 99,000 or so clones, with about 86% found just once. The germline V gene has CDR1 LNHDA and CDR2 SQIVND (reference sequence). The CDR3 loop spans 15 amino acids. The V gene end was trimmed by 6 bases and the J gene end by 4 bases; junction bases not matched to a gene: 9.

The sequence derives from a woman of 80 years or more with active or convalescent COVID-19. What was sequenced was peripheral blood. This rearrangement joins TRBV19 to TRBJ2-3; 8 bases agree with TRBD1. The CDR3 region is CASRRQGFGADTQYF. CDR3 nucleotide sequence: TGTGCCAGTAGACGACAGGGGTTTGGGGCAGATACGCAGTATTTT.